The 20 T cell receptor beta chains listed next were all sequenced from one sample in a study of T cell responses to AZD1222 COVID-19 vaccine (dated by TCRdb to the early 2020s). Library method: the immunoSEQ multiplex PCR assay. Here the immuneACCESS table is served through TCRdb, limited to in-frame sequences with V and J called. Missing clones are a known gap in these copies; in checked studies unresolved V genes cover under half, and the rest lacks a known reason. The sample table records some 95,000 clones; over 85% of these occur just once. The top ten clonotypes cover about 2.7% of the sample. Explained via the paper, the time point label denotes: baseline before first vaccination. Taken with the paper, the label for treatment or condition translates to: meningococcal conjugate vaccine given as trial control. The sample consisted of peripheral blood, taken on day 0 of MenACWY control vaccination. The receptor set was obtained from an adult in good health.

The rearrangement joins TRBV11-1 to TRBJ1-1; D remains unclear. Germline CDR1 and CDR2: SGHAT and FQDESV (reference sequence). The V end lost 4 bases, the J end lost 5 bases, and 8 bases lay between the germline ends. The CDR3 is 12 amino acids. The CDR3 DNA sequence: TGTGCCAGCAGCTCGGGAGGAACTGAAGCTTTCTTT. Protein: CASSSGGTEAFF.

The J gene is TRBJ1-2, the V gene TRBV12-5; 7 bases line up with TRBD1. The germline V gene has CDR1 LGHNT and CDR2 FRNRAP. The V and J ends lost 9 bases and 4 bases, in that order; junction bases with no gene match: 5. The CDR3 is 12 residues long. The CDR3 DNA is TGTGCTAGCGGACAGGAAACCTATGGCTACACCTTC. Translated: CASGQETYGYTF. The full variable domain, with the rest looked up from reference TRBV12-5 and TRBJ1-2, is DARVTQTPRHKVTEMGQEVTMRCQPILGHNTVFWYRQTMMQGLELLAYFRNRAPLDDSGMPKDRFSAEMPDATLATLKIQPSEPRDSAVYFCASGQETYGYTFGSGTRLTVV.

The chain has TRBV5-1 and TRBJ1-1; possibly TRBD1 for D (6 bases). Germline V CDR1 and CDR2: SGHRS, YFSETQ. This CDR3 comprises 14 residues. Trimming cost V 4 bases and J 1 base, with 11 bases left between them. CDR3 in DNA: TGCGCCAGCAGCGGCGGGACACCGAACACTGAAGCTTTCTTT. Translation: CASSGGTPNTEAFF.

About this clone: One junction end does not reproduce the germline sequence, and a read error may be involved. The chain links TRBV5-1 to TRBJ1-3; D is uncertain. The CDR3 has 15 amino acids. CDR1 SGHRS and CDR2 YFSETQ come from the germline V gene. This CDR3 is CASSLDGSSGNTIYF. The DNA of the CDR3 is TGCGCCAGCAGTTTGGACGGCAGCTCTGGAAACACCATATATTTT.

This clone was found once. This chain links TRBV2 with TRBJ1-1; no clear D. Per the germline V gene, CDR1 is SNHLY and CDR2 is FYNNEI. V lost 7 bases and J 2 bases, leaving 11 bases between the germline ends. This CDR3 spans 13 amino acids. CDR3 DNA: TGTGCCAGCACTACGTACAAAAACACTGAAGCTTTCTTT. Protein product: CASTTYKNTEAFF.

The gene calls are TRBV7-2 and TRBJ1-4; D uncertain. This CDR3 has 14 residues. The germline CDR1 and CDR2 sequences are SGHTA and FQGNSA. The V end lost 5 bases, the J end lost 2 bases, and 9 bases lay between the germline ends. This CDR3 reads CASSLGSTNEKLFF. The CDR3, as DNA: TGTGCCAGCAGCCTCGGTAGTACTAATGAAAAACTGTTTTTT.

This chain joins TRBV10-2 and TRBJ2-5; 10 bases are shared with TRBD2. CDR1 is WSHSY and CDR2 is SAAADI in the germline V gene. The J segment lost 3 bases and the V segment lost 3 bases, leaving 4 bases of the junction unmatched. This CDR3 region has 15 residues. CDR3 loop: CASSEPAGGKETQYF. In DNA form, the CDR3 reads TGCGCCAGCAGTGAACCAGCGGGGGGGAAAGAGACCCAGTACTTC.

The chain has TRBV3-1 (or the pseudogene TRBV3-2) and TRBJ2-7; 11 bases map to TRBD2. The CDR3 totals 15 residues. The V gene end was trimmed by 6 bases and the J gene end by 5 bases; junction bases not matched to a gene: 9. Germline CDR1 and CDR2: LGHDT and YNNKEL (reference sequence). CDR3: CASSPGLAGIHEQYF. CDR3 bases: TGTGCCAGCAGTCCCGGACTAGCGGGTATCCACGAGCAGTACTTC.

This clone was observed once. The genes are TRBV3-1 (or the pseudogene TRBV3-2) and TRBJ1-6; unclear D gene. The germline CDR1 and CDR2 sequences are LGHDT and YNNKEL (reference sequence). V shed 4 bases and J shed 13 bases, with 11 bases lying between them. The CDR3 consists of 12 residues. The CDR3 coding sequence is TGTGCCAGCAGCCTACCGGGCATCCCCCTCCACTTT. As protein: CASSLPGIPLHF.

This clone came up a few times. This chain joins TRBV19 and TRBJ1-5; D unresolved. The V gene's germline CDR1 is LNHDA and CDR2 SQIVND (reference sequence). V was cut by 4 bases and J by 0 bases, with 4 bases left in between. The CDR3 has 13 residues. The CDR3 is CASSRDSNQPQHF. The CDR3 DNA is TGTGCCAGTAGTAGGGATAGCAATCAGCCCCAGCATTTT.

The CDR3 coding sequence is TGCGCCAGCAGCCAAGGTCTGTGGGATACGCAGTATTTT. This codes for CASSQGLWDTQYF. The chain couples TRBV4-3 to TRBJ2-3; D not certain. V was trimmed by 1 base and J by 6 bases, leaving 8 bases between them. This CDR3 has 13 residues. CDR1 and CDR2 (germline): LGHNA, YSLEER.

The chain has TRBV16 and TRBJ1-1; TRBD1 matches 8 bases. V lost 8 bases to trimming and J lost 0 bases; unmatched junction nucleotides: 5. Per the germline V gene, CDR1 is KGHSY and CDR2 is FQNENV. The CDR3 spans 14 residues. CDR3: CASDQTGVNTEAFF. CDR3 DNA sequence: TGTGCCAGCGACCAGACAGGGGTGAACACTGAAGCTTTCTTT.

V and J are TRBV6-2 or TRBV6-3 and TRBJ1-5; TRBD1 matches 9 bases. Trimming at V came to 4 bases and at J to 6 bases, leaving 1 base not matched to a gene. The CDR3 is 13 amino acids. CDR1 MNHEY and CDR2 SVGEGT come from the germline V gene. The CDR3 loop reads CASSLQGAQPQHF. Here the CDR3 DNA reads TGTGCCAGCAGTTTACAGGGGGCTCAGCCCCAGCATTTT.

This chain links TRBV19 with TRBJ1-6; no definite D call. The germline V and J ends were trimmed by 0 bases and 13 bases, with 7 bases remaining between them. Per the germline V gene, CDR1 is LNHDA and CDR2 is SQIVND (reference sequence). The CDR3 runs to 12 residues. The CDR3, as DNA: TGTGCCAGTAGTATAGATGCCCAGCCCCTCCACTTT. This encodes CASSIDAQPLHF. The entire variable domain, with the rest obtained from reference TRBV19 and TRBJ1-6, is as follows: DGGITQSPKYLFRKEGQNVTLSCEQNLNHDAMYWYRQDPGQGLRLIYYSQIVNDFQKGDIAEGYSVSREKKESFPLTVTSAQKNPTAFYLCASSIDAQPLHFGNGTRLTVT.

The rearrangement joins TRBV18 to TRBJ2-3; 7 nucleotides agree with TRBD1. The CDR3 is made up of 15 amino acids. CDR1 and CDR2 from the germline V gene are KGHSH and LQKENI. The ends lost 4 bases at V and 3 bases at J; junction bases unmatched: 7. Written as DNA, the CDR3 is TGTGCCAGCTCACTTGACAGGGATCAGACAGATACGCAGTATTTT. Its translation: CASSLDRDQTDTQYF.

This sequence joins TRBV7-2 and TRBJ2-3, with TRBD2 identical over 7 bases. The CDR3 loop spans 15 amino acids. Per the germline V gene, CDR1 is SGHTA and CDR2 is FQGNSA. The V segment lost 4 bases and the J segment 5 bases; nucleotides outside the gene matches: 9. Here the CDR3 DNA reads TGTGCCAGCAGCTGGCGGGGAGGGATTGGAGATACGCAGTATTTT. Its translation is CASSWRGGIGDTQYF.

The rearrangement uses TRBV6-1 and TRBJ1-2; the D gene is possibly TRBD1 (5 bases). The CDR3 extends over 14 amino acids. Trimming removed 3 bases at V and 4 bases at J, with 12 bases between. In germline, CDR1 is MNHNS, CDR2 SASEGT. The chain's CDR3 is CASSELGQIYGYTF. The CDR3 nucleotides are TGTGCCAGCAGTGAGCTCGGACAAATCTATGGCTACACCTTC.

The genes are TRBV30 and TRBJ1-1; D might be TRBD1 (5 bases). Trimming cost V 4 bases and J 4 bases, with 19 bases left between them. The CDR3 totals 15 residues. CDR1 and CDR2 from the germline V gene are GTSNPN and SVGIG (reference sequence). This chain's CDR3 is CAWTSWRGIFTEAFF. DNA for the CDR3: TGTGCCTGGACCTCCTGGAGGGGCATCTTCACTGAAGCTTTCTTT.

The sample holds one count of this clone. V usage is TRBV7-9 and J usage is TRBJ2-6; the D is unclear. The CDR3 has 18 amino acids. Germline CDR1 is SEHNR and CDR2 is FQNEAQ (reference sequence). Between the trimmed V and J ends, which lost 5 bases and 0 bases, there was a span of 17 bases. In DNA, the CDR3 is TGTGCCAGCAGCACCTCCCTGGCTCGGAGCTCTGGGGCCAACGTCCTGACTTTC. Its protein product is CASSTSLARSSGANVLTF.

This clone was counted a few times. The V gene is TRBV19, the J gene TRBJ2-1; D is undetermined. The CDR3 has 15 amino acids. From germline, CDR1 is LNHDA and CDR2 SQIVND (reference sequence). The V and J ends lost 3 bases and 7 bases respectively, with 16 bases between them. This CDR3 is CASSMGRIENNEQFF. CDR3 coding DNA: TGTGCCAGTAGTATGGGCAGGATAGAAAATAATGAGCAGTTCTTC.